The present entry profiles one TCR beta chain with its context. No antigen is known for it. This record comes from a study of OX40 agonist ivuxolimab in advanced cancers. For the study at large: Males comprised over 80% of the group, whose mean age was about 61 years (range roughly 23 to 90). The study's findings and limits: More expanded clones were found, on average, in CD8+ than in CD4+ T cells. Certain nonresponders likewise exhibited a low normalized T-cell clonal expansion.

Generated by immunoSEQ multiplex PCR, the TCRdb table keeps only in-frame clones and is missing some. There are 28,000 or so clones in the sample; approximately 85% occur only once, and roughly 35% lies in the top ten. This TCR was sampled from an adult with an advanced solid tumor such as melanoma, head and neck, liver or kidney cancer. The sequenced sample was CD4+ or CD8+ T cells sorted from blood, obtained in a trial of the OX40 agonist ivuxolimab.

The CDR3 sequence: CASRDSLTEAFF. The DNA of the CDR3 is TGTGCCAGCAGGGACAGCCTAACTGAAGCTTTCTTT. The rearrangement uses TRBV6-6 and TRBJ1-1; the D gene is possibly TRBD1 (6 bases). The germline V and J ends were trimmed by 6 bases and 5 bases, with 10 bases remaining between them. This CDR3 spans 12 amino acids. The germline CDR1 and CDR2 sequences are MNHNY and SVGAGI (reference sequence).